This entry features one TCR beta chain sequence. Its antigen is unidentified. This sample is part of a study of shared clonotypes between healthy human individuals. Turning to the study itself: Those who served as donors were two women and a few men between the ages of 18 and 49.

Study outcomes and limitations: Clonotype sharing among donors was expected to depend on sequencing depth.

Several immunoSEQ plates received, in even portions, the genomic DNA of each subset. Data came from immunoSEQ multiplex PCR; TCRdb stores just in-frame clones and leaves some out. The sample gives around 450,000 clones, around 79% of which show up once; less than 15% is in the top ten. Germline values: CDR1 SEHNR, CDR2 FQNEAQ (reference sequence). V was cut by 5 bases and J by 8 bases, with 12 bases left in between. This CDR3 has 13 residues. Material: PBMCs. The chain employs TRBV7-9 and TRBJ1-4; D unclear. This TCR was sampled from a woman aged 40 to 50 in good health. Some clones in this sample may be carry-over from other donors' samples. DNA for the CDR3: TGTGCCAGCAGCCGGCAAGTGTCCGAAAAACTGTTTTTT. The encoded protein is CASSRQVSEKLFF.